The clone carrying this T cell receptor beta chain was seen repeatedly, ten times or more. Its antigen remains unknown. V dropped 5 bases and J dropped 8; count of bases not matched to a gene: 18. The CDR3 spans 17 residues. These data belong to a study of T cell repertoires in cytomegalovirus infection. Study as a whole: The authors relied on CMV epitopes, both recently identified HLA-C-restricted and well-studied HLA-B-restricted.

Each CDR3 protein is one row after TCRdb ran MiXCR on the reads. The data contain approximately 300,000 distinct CDR3 sequences, around 29% of them singletons. The chain couples TRBV12-3 or TRBV12-4 to TRBJ1-1, with 9 nucleotides matching TRBD1. Here the sequenced sample was cultured PBMCs, taken from culture after CMV antigen stimulation. This TCR was sampled from a human donor in good health (CMV status not recorded). Some clones in this sample may be carry-over from other donors' samples. CDR3 bases: TGTGCCAGCAGTATACGGGGACGGGACAGGGCCAAAGTAGAAGCTTTCTTT. Translating gives CASSIRGRDRAKVEAFF.